The 3 T cell receptor beta chains below come from one sample, sequenced in a study of identical twins. TCRdb reanalysed the 5' RACE reads using MiXCR and keeps one entry per CDR3 protein. The repertoire holds approximately 550,000 distinct CDR3 sequences, with about a fifth as singletons. The same data also went into a second study, on yellow fever vaccine responses in identical twins.

The sequencing input was CD4+ T cells sorted from blood. These receptors were obtained from a woman aged 18-30 years in good health.

The CDR3: CASSFGQGPYNEQFF. The CDR3, as DNA: TGTGCCAGCAGTTTCGGACAGGGACCCTACAATGAGCAGTTCTTC. The chain employs TRBV12-3 or TRBV12-4 and TRBJ2-1, with 8 bases that match TRBD1. The V and J ends lost 3 bases and 2 bases, in that order; junction bases with no gene match: 3. This CDR3 comprises 15 residues.

This clonotype was counted between two and nine times. J is TRBJ2-1 and V is TRBV12-3 or TRBV12-4; 10 nucleotides match TRBD1. This CDR3 spans 15 amino acids. Trimming took 2 bases from V and 7 from J; bases not matched to a gene: 5. The CDR3 DNA follows: TGTGCCAGCAGTTTAAGGGGACAGGGGTGGAATGAGCAGTTCTTC. Translated: CASSLRGQGWNEQFF.

The chain is built from TRBV29-1 and TRBJ1-6; D gene ambiguous. V was clipped by 6 bases and J by 5 bases, with 11 bases between them. The CDR3 totals 13 residues. The germline V gene encodes CDR1 SQVTM and CDR2 ANQGSEA. Here the CDR3 DNA reads TGCAGCGTCACCAAGGCCGATAATTCACCCCTCCACTTT. Translated, it gives CSVTKADNSPLHF.